These 11 T cell receptor beta chains were sequenced from one sample in a study of T cell repertoires in cytomegalovirus infection. TCRdb redid the calling of the reads with MiXCR, one entry per CDR3 protein. The sample records some 390,000 distinct CDR3 sequences, around 18% being singletons. Sample: PBMCs. The receptors shown here come from a human donor in good health (CMV status not recorded). Some clones in this sample may be carry-over from other donors' samples.

This clonotype was picked up many times. The V and J genes are TRBV7-8 and TRBJ1-2, with 8 nucleotides matching TRBD1. The CDR3 extends over 15 amino acids. Germline lookup yields CDR1 SGHVS and CDR2 FQNEAQ. Trimming took 5 bases from V and 2 from J; bases not matched to a gene: 7. The CDR3 region is CASSADRVKNYGYTF. In DNA form, the CDR3 reads TGTGCCAGCAGCGCGGACAGGGTAAAGAACTATGGCTACACCTTC.

The J gene is TRBJ2-7, the V gene TRBV28; possible D gene TRBD2, 5 bases. This CDR3 has 14 residues. CDR1 and CDR2 (germline): MDHEN, SYDVKM. V lost 1 base and J lost 5, with 12 bases in between. The CDR3 bases are TGTGCCAGCAGTTTATTGGCGGGTTTCGACGAGCAGTACTTC. It translates to CASSLLAGFDEQYF. The full variable domain, completed using reference TRBV28 and TRBJ2-7, is DVKVTQSSRYLVKRTGEKVFLECVQDMDHENMFWYRQDPGLGLRLIYFSYDVKMKEKGDIPEGYSVSREKKERFSLILESASTNQTSMYLCASSLLAGFDEQYFGPGTRLTVT.

V gene TRBV20-1 combines with J gene TRBJ2-5, with unresolved D. The ends were cut back, 3 bases at V and 9 bases at J, with 11 bases in the middle. Germline V CDR1 and CDR2: DFQATT, SNEGSKA (reference sequence). This CDR3 has 11 residues. The CDR3 spells CSASPQGSQYF. CDR3 in DNA: TGCAGTGCTAGCCCCCAAGGGTCCCAGTACTTC.

The J gene is TRBJ2-7, the V gene TRBV10-1; D remains unclear. The CDR3 is 14 amino acids. Germline-derived CDR1 and CDR2 are WNHNN and SYGVQD (reference sequence). V lost 3 bases, J lost 0 bases, and 9 bases lay in between. CDR3 sequence reads: CASSEGLNSYEQYF. The CDR3 bases are TGCGCCAGCAGTGAAGGCCTAAACTCCTACGAGCAGTACTTC.

This clonotype was observed a handful of times. The rearrangement uses TRBV10-3 and TRBJ2-3; D remains unclear. The germline CDR1 and CDR2 sequences are ENHRY and SYGVKD. V was clipped by 7 bases and J by 0 bases, with 14 bases between them. This CDR3 region has 15 residues. CDR3: CAITLGSSSTDTQYF. CDR3 DNA: TGTGCCATCACCTTGGGCTCGTCTAGCACAGATACGCAGTATTTT.

This clonotype was detected ten times or more. The gene calls are TRBV14 and TRBJ2-1; D not resolved. Germline assignment: CDR1 SGHDN and CDR2 FVKESK. This CDR3 spans 12 amino acids. The V and J ends lost 1 base and 8 bases respectively, with 6 bases between them. In DNA, the CDR3 is TGTGCCAGCAGCCAAGGTGGATATGAGCAGTTCTTC. Protein product: CASSQGGYEQFF.

This clonotype was recorded a few times. The chain has TRBV7-9 and TRBJ2-5; 7 positions agree with TRBD2. The CDR3 runs to 12 residues. Germline CDR1 SEHNR, CDR2 FQNEAQ (reference sequence). With 8 bases clipped from V and 5 bases from J, the junction kept 5 bases outside the gene matches. The CDR3 bases are TGTGCCAGCCGGGGGGACTTTGAGACCCAGTACTTC. As protein: CASRGDFETQYF.

This chain connects TRBV20-1 to TRBJ2-1; 8 bases are a match to TRBD2. The V gene's germline CDR1 is DFQATT and CDR2 SNEGSKA (reference sequence). V lost 3 bases, J lost 5 bases, and 6 bases stayed unmatched. The CDR3 extends over 14 amino acids. CDR3 protein: CSARRLAGNNEQFF. CDR3 bases: TGCAGTGCTAGGCGTCTAGCGGGTAACAATGAGCAGTTCTTC.

J is TRBJ1-1 and V is TRBV5-1, with 7 bases lining up with TRBD1. The CDR3 loop spans 15 amino acids. Germline values: CDR1 SGHRS, CDR2 YFSETQ. V shed 4 bases, J shed 1 base, and the junction held 7 bases outside the gene matches. CDR3 nucleotides: TGCGCCAGCAGCCGCGGACAGGTATCGAACACTGAAGCTTTCTTT. The encoded protein is CASSRGQVSNTEAFF.

The chain joins TRBV2 to TRBJ1-2; D remains unclear. This CDR3 has 14 amino acids. V shed 2 bases and J shed 3 bases, with 10 bases lying between them. CDR1 is SNHLY, CDR2 FYNNEI, per germline. Written as DNA, the CDR3 is TGTGCCAGCAGTGAAAGTGGCGGGTACTATGGCTACACCTTC. Translation gives CASSESGGYYGYTF.

The J gene is TRBJ2-5, the V gene TRBV9; the D gene is possibly TRBD2 (6 bases). V was trimmed by 0 bases and J by 10 bases, leaving 19 bases between them. Germline CDR1 is SGDLS and CDR2 is YYNGEE. The CDR3 runs 15 residues. The CDR3 is CASSVDPVTGEGQYF. In DNA, the CDR3 is TGTGCCAGCAGCGTAGATCCAGTCACGGGAGAGGGCCAGTACTTC.